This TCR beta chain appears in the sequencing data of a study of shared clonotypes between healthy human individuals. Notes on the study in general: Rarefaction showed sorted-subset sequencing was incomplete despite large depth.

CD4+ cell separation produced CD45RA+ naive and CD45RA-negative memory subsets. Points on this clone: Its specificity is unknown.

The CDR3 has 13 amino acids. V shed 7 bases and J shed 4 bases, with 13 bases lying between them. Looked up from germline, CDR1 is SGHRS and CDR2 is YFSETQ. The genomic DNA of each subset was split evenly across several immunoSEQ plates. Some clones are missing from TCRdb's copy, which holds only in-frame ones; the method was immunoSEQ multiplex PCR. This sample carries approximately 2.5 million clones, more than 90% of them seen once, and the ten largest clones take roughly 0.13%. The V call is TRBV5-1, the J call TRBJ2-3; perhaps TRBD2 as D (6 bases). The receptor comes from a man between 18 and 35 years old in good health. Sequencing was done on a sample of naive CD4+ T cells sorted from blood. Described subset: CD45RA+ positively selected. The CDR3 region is CASFQRGADTQYF. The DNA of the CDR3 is TGCGCCAGCTTCCAACGCGGGGCAGATACGCAGTATTTT.